This TCR beta chain was captured by sequencing in a study of T cell responses to AZD1222 COVID-19 vaccine. CDR1 and CDR2 (germline): SGDLS, YYNGEE. The CDR3 extends over 16 amino acids. Trimming pared 0 bases from V and 0 bases from J, leaving 7 bases between. Data came from immunoSEQ multiplex PCR; TCRdb stores just in-frame clones and leaves some out. Found here are tens of thousands of clones, roughly 90% of them singletons; the top ten hold 4.5% to 5.5%. The J gene is TRBJ1-6, the V gene TRBV9; D call uncertain. This TCR came from an adult in good health. Source: peripheral blood, taken on day 0 of AZD1222 vaccination. CDR3: CASSVGVSSYNSPLHF. In DNA, the CDR3 is TGTGCCAGCAGCGTAGGGGTGAGCTCCTATAATTCACCCCTCCACTTT.